One and the same sample provided the 18 T cell receptor beta chains below, sequenced in a study of blood T cell repertoires in COVID-19. Profiled with immunoSEQ multiplex PCR; TCRdb holds only in-frame clones, not every one. The table records 220,000 or so clones, 82% of them present only once. Sequencing was carried out using peripheral blood. The receptor set was obtained from a woman of 80 years or more with COVID-19, enrolled during active disease.

There are a few counts of this clone. This rearrangement joins TRBV29-1 to TRBJ2-7; 8 bases align to TRBD1. Per the germline V gene, CDR1 is SQVTM and CDR2 is ANQGSEA. This CDR3 comprises 13 residues. The J segment lost 9 bases and the V segment lost 6 bases, leaving 13 bases of the junction unmatched. The CDR3 loop is CSVGQGKVSVQYF. CDR3 sequence (DNA): TGCAGCGTCGGACAGGGTAAGGTGTCGGTGCAGTACTTC.

The rearrangement joins TRBV3-1 (or the pseudogene TRBV3-2) to TRBJ2-7; 10 bases fit TRBD2. The germline CDR1 and CDR2 sequences are LGHDT and YNNKEL (reference sequence). The CDR3 consists of 15 residues. V lost 2 bases, J lost 0 bases, and 1 base stayed unmatched. CDR3 DNA sequence: TGTGCCAGCAGCCAATCTAGCGGGAGCTCCTACGAGCAGTACTTC. Translation gives CASSQSSGSSYEQYF.

This chain links TRBV5-1 with TRBJ1-6; 7 bases align to TRBD1. CDR1 is SGHRS and CDR2 is YFSETQ in the germline V gene. J lost 8 bases, V lost 5 bases, and 13 bases had no gene match. The CDR3 spans 16 residues. CDR3 bases: TGCGCCAGCAGTACCGCCCGGACAGGTGGGGATTCACCCCTCCACTTT. Translation gives CASSTARTGGDSPLHF.

The chain recombines TRBV7-2 with TRBJ2-4; D unclear. Germline CDR1 reads SGHTA; CDR2 reads FQGNSA. This CDR3 comprises 14 residues. V lost 5 bases and J 0 bases, leaving 8 bases between the germline ends. The CDR3 loop is CASSPSLAKNIQYF. The CDR3 coding sequence is TGTGCCAGCAGCCCCTCTCTAGCCAAAAACATTCAGTACTTC.

The chain joins TRBV9 to TRBJ2-5; 12 bases match TRBD2. Per the germline V gene, CDR1 is SGDLS and CDR2 is YYNGEE. The length of the CDR3 is 17 residues. After removal of 0 bases from V and 2 bases from J, the junction contained 5 bases not matched to a gene. The CDR3 DNA is TGTGCCAGCAGCGTAGGACCTAGCGGGAGGGGTCAAGAGACCCAGTACTTC. Translating gives CASSVGPSGRGQETQYF.

This rearrangement joins TRBV6-1 to TRBJ2-5, with a weak D call TRBD2 (5 bases). CDR3 length: 13 amino acids. V lost 1 base to trimming and J lost 9 bases, with 12 bases between them. Looked up from germline, CDR1 is MNHNS and CDR2 is SASEGT. CDR3 amino acids: CASSEGARGPQYF. For the CDR3, the DNA is TGTGCCAGCAGTGAAGGGGCGCGAGGGCCCCAGTACTTC.

The gene calls are TRBV27 and TRBJ2-2, with 10 bases lining up with TRBD2. The length of the CDR3 is 15 residues. Germline trimming cut 4 bases from V and 1 base from J; bases unmatched to any gene: 0. The germline V gene encodes CDR1 MNHEY and CDR2 SMNVEV (reference sequence). CDR3 residues: CASSWTSGNTGELFF. The CDR3 nucleotides are TGTGCCAGCAGTTGGACTAGCGGGAACACCGGGGAGCTGTTTTTT.

The chain has TRBV7-9 and TRBJ1-1; D unresolved. Germline CDR1 SEHNR, CDR2 FQNEAQ (reference sequence). CDR3 length: 13 residues. Trimming shortened V by 0 bases and J by 1 base, and 3 bases separated the two germline ends. The CDR3 DNA reads as TGTGCCAGCAGCTTAGCACAGAACACTGAAGCTTTCTTT. Protein sequence: CASSLAQNTEAFF.

The chain links TRBV7-2 to TRBJ2-2, with TRBD1 identical over 11 bases. CDR3 length: 15 amino acids. The V gene end was trimmed by 2 bases and the J gene end by 7 bases; junction bases not matched to a gene: 3. The germline gives CDR1 SGHTA, CDR2 FQGNSA. CDR3: CASSLRGQGGGELFF. The CDR3 region has the DNA TGTGCCAGCAGCTTAAGGGGACAGGGGGGCGGGGAGCTGTTTTTT.

This clone was observed a few times. The V gene is TRBV4-1, the J gene TRBJ1-2; 9 nucleotides match TRBD1. Germline V gene data show CDR1 as MGHRA and CDR2 as YSYEKL. Trimming took 2 bases from V and 4 from J; bases not matched to a gene: 2. The CDR3 is 14 residues long. The CDR3, as DNA: TGCGCCAGCAGCCAACGACAGGGGGTCTATGGCTACACCTTC. Residues: CASSQRQGVYGYTF.

The chain couples TRBV29-1 to TRBJ1-2; 9 bases are a match to TRBD1. The CDR3 is made up of 19 amino acids. The V gene end was trimmed by 4 bases and the J gene end by 4 bases; junction bases not matched to a gene: 22. The germline V gene encodes CDR1 SQVTM and CDR2 ANQGSEA. The DNA for the CDR3 is TGCAGCGTTGCCCCTTACAACTACCTCCGGGACAGGGAGTCCTATGGCTACACCTTC. Amino acid sequence: CSVAPYNYLRDRESYGYTF.

The sample holds a few counts of this clone. The CDR3 loop is CASSSGRDNYEQYF. CDR3 in DNA: TGTGCCAGCAGCTCAGGTCGGGATAACTACGAGCAGTACTTC. The chain recombines TRBV9 with TRBJ2-7, with a tentative D call TRBD2 (5 bases). Between the trimmed V and J ends, which lost 4 bases and 3 bases, there was a span of 14 bases. The germline V gene encodes CDR1 SGDLS and CDR2 YYNGEE. This CDR3 region has 14 residues.

About this clone itself: The same CDR3 can be traced to other DNA sequences in this sample. Here the CDR3 reads CASSSQGADTQYF. CDR3 sequence (DNA): TGTGCCAGCAGCTCCCAGGGGGCAGATACGCAGTATTTT. The rearrangement joins TRBV7-3 to TRBJ2-3; TRBD1 matches 7 bases. J was trimmed by 4 bases and V by 4 bases; bases with no gene match: 2. Germline CDR1 SGHTA, CDR2 FQGTGA. The CDR3 runs 13 residues.

As for this clone: The same CDR3 can be traced to other DNA sequences in this sample. V is TRBV6-5 and J is TRBJ1-5, with D uncertain. Germline V gene sequence: CDR1 MNHEY, CDR2 SVGAGI. The V end was cut by 8 bases, the J end by 6 bases, with 17 bases between. There are 14 residues in the CDR3. CDR3 bases: TGTGCCAGCGCTCATGCGGAGGACGGTCAGCCCCAGCATTTT. Protein: CASAHAEDGQPQHF.

The chain combines TRBV28 with TRBJ1-1; no clear D. Trimming removed 10 bases at V and 4 bases at J, with 25 bases between. Germline V gives CDR1 MDHEN, CDR2 SYDVKM. There are 16 residues in the CDR3. CDR3 residues: CATTFGVASGSTEAFF. CDR3 nucleotides: TGTGCCACCACCTTTGGGGTAGCATCGGGAAGCACTGAAGCTTTCTTT.

V usage is TRBV5-1 and J usage is TRBJ2-5, with D unclear. Deletions cut 0 bases from V and 3 bases from J, with 6 bases between. The CDR3 contains 13 residues. The germline V gene has CDR1 SGHRS and CDR2 YFSETQ. In DNA form, the CDR3 reads TGCGCCAGCAGCTTGGCACTCGAAGAGACCCAGTACTTC. It is translated as CASSLALEETQYF.

The rearrangement joins TRBV25-1 to TRBJ1-1, with 7 bases matching TRBD1. Germline V gene data show CDR1 as MGHDK and CDR2 as SYGVNS. This CDR3 contains 14 residues. J was trimmed by 2 bases and V by 5 bases; bases with no gene match: 5. The CDR3 region is CASSKGQLNTEAFF. CDR3 nucleotides: TGTGCCAGCAGTAAGGGACAGCTTAACACTGAAGCTTTCTTT.

In this sample, this clone turned up a few times. V usage is TRBV29-1 and J usage is TRBJ1-4; 7 nucleotides match TRBD1. This CDR3 spans 13 amino acids. The germline V gene has CDR1 SQVTM and CDR2 ANQGSEA. The V gene end was trimmed by 5 bases and the J gene end by 8 bases; junction bases not matched to a gene: 8. Here the CDR3 reads CSVLRGLGEKLFF. The CDR3 DNA sequence: TGCAGCGTTCTAAGGGGGCTGGGGGAAAAACTGTTTTTT.